The 5 T cell receptor beta chains listed next were all sequenced from one sample in a study of control samples from healthy donors and cancer patients. The assay was immunoSEQ multiplex PCR, and TCRdb's table has in-frame clones only and misses some. The sample yields 150,000 or so clones, roughly 94% seen once. Source material: blood. Receptors were obtained from a man between 35 and 55 years old in good health.

The chain employs TRBV27 and TRBJ1-3; 8 nucleotides line up with TRBD1. With V trimmed by 2 bases and J by 2 bases, 14 bases remained unmatched. This CDR3 comprises 19 residues. Germline assignment: CDR1 MNHEY and CDR2 SMNVEV (reference sequence). CDR3: CASSLPTPGQGGAGNTIYF. The CDR3 region has the DNA TGTGCCAGCAGTTTACCGACCCCCGGACAGGGCGGGGCTGGAAACACCATATATTTT.

The chain is built from TRBV19 and TRBJ1-2; TRBD1 is a possible D gene (5 bases). V was trimmed by 1 base and J by 8 bases, leaving 17 bases between them. Germline loops: CDR1 LNHDA, CDR2 SQIVND (reference sequence). CDR3 length: 15 amino acids. The chain's CDR3 is CASSIVWDRQTGYTF. CDR3 DNA: TGTGCCAGTAGTATAGTTTGGGACCGCCAAACAGGCTACACCTTC.

J is TRBJ1-5 and V is TRBV7-9; unclear D gene. Trimming took 6 bases from V and 5 from J, leaving 14 bases between them. CDR3 length equals 14 residues. Germline V lookup: CDR1 SEHNR, CDR2 FQNEAQ (reference sequence). CDR3: CASSTKGEDQPQHF. The CDR3 bases are TGTGCCAGCAGTACGAAGGGAGAAGATCAGCCCCAGCATTTT.

The chain links TRBV19 to TRBJ1-1; 8 bases line up with TRBD1. After removal of 4 bases from V and 6 bases from J, the junction contained 10 bases not matched to a gene. CDR3 length equals 15 residues. Germline V CDR1 and CDR2: LNHDA, SQIVND (reference sequence). CDR3 in amino acids: CASSTGTGGIAEAFF. The CDR3 bases are TGTGCCAGTAGTACTGGAACAGGGGGGATCGCTGAAGCTTTCTTT.

The V gene is TRBV7-9, the J gene TRBJ1-1, with 11 bases identical to TRBD1. Losses at the gene ends were 1 base for V and 8 bases for J; bases not matched to a gene: 9. CDR1 and CDR2 from the germline V gene are SEHNR and FQNEAQ (reference sequence). The CDR3 is 16 residues long. The CDR3 DNA is TGTGCCAGCAGCTTAGGGACAGGGGGCTTACGGGTCGAAGCTTTCTTT. Residues: CASSLGTGGLRVEAFF. Filled out from reference TRBV7-9 and TRBJ1-1, the complete variable domain reads DTGVSQNPRHKITKRGQNVTFRCDPISEHNRLYWYRQTLGQGPEFLTYFQNEAQLEKSRLLSDRFSAERPKGSFSTLEIQRTEQGDSAMYLCASSLGTGGLRVEAFFGQGTRLTVV.